These 32 T cell receptor beta chains share one sample of origin, sequenced in a study of CD8+ T cells in alopecia areata (dated by TCRdb to 2017 to 2018). Library creation used the immunoSEQ multiplex PCR assay. RNA was extracted from all samples and reverse transcribed into cDNA as template for TCR sequencing. As stored in TCRdb, this immuneACCESS dataset retains in-frame rearrangements with V and J assigned. A fraction of the clones does not appear; measured against another copy, unresolved V genes explain less than half of the discrepancy, and the remainder lacks a known reason. A total of 65,000 to 95,000 clones appear in this sample, roughly 51% of them only once. The ten largest make up around 5% of the sample. Sequencing used NKG2D-high CD8+ T cells sorted from blood. The cell subset or site label for this specimen denotes: sorted CD8+ NKG2D-high blood T cells. The receptors originated from a human donor with alopecia areata.

This chain connects TRBV28 to TRBJ1-2, with D hard to call. V lost 5 bases and J 0 bases, leaving 10 bases between the germline ends. The germline V gene has CDR1 MDHEN and CDR2 SYDVKM. This CDR3 region has 14 residues. Here the CDR3 reads CASSTAETNYGYTF. The CDR3 DNA reads TGTGCCAGCAGTACAGCCGAGACTAACTATGGCTACACCTTC.

The chain joins TRBV7-8 to TRBJ2-5; the D gene is possibly TRBD2 (6 bases). V lost 6 bases and J lost 9, with 14 bases in between. CDR1 SGHVS and CDR2 FQNEAQ come from the germline V gene. This CDR3 is built from 12 residues. CDR3 bases: TGTGCCAGCAGTCCCACGGGAGTGGCCCAGTACTTC. Protein product: CASSPTGVAQYF.

The chain recombines TRBV29-1 with TRBJ2-1, with 12 bases aligning to TRBD2. The CDR3 length is 14 residues. V trimming: 6 bases; J trimming: 3 bases; junction bases outside the gene matches: 3. CDR1 and CDR2 from the germline V gene are SQVTM and ANQGSEA. The CDR3 sequence is CSVETSGSYNEQFF. The CDR3 coding sequence is TGCAGCGTCGAGACTAGCGGGAGCTACAATGAGCAGTTCTTC.

For the CDR3, the DNA is TGTGCCAGCAGTTACGCGGTCTCCTACAATGAGCAGTTCTTC. Translated, it gives CASSYAVSYNEQFF. This chain connects TRBV28 to TRBJ2-1; D is unresolved. The CDR3 spans 14 residues. Trimming took 4 bases from V and 0 from J, leaving 7 bases between them. Germline V gives CDR1 MDHEN, CDR2 SYDVKM.

The CDR3 DNA is TGTGCCAGCAGCCCACCAGCGTTTGGGGCCAACGTCCTGACTTTC. It codes for CASSPPAFGANVLTF. The chain links TRBV7-9 to TRBJ2-6; D unresolved. Trimming took off 5 bases at V and 3 bases at J, with 11 bases between the two ends. From germline, CDR1 is SEHNR and CDR2 FQNEAQ (reference sequence). This CDR3 spans 15 amino acids.

The table lists this clone with a count of one. The chain recombines TRBV4-2 with TRBJ1-1; D might be TRBD1 (6 bases). Looked up from germline, CDR1 is LGHNA and CDR2 is YNFKEQ. The CDR3 is made up of 15 amino acids. Trimming removed 2 bases at V and 1 base at J, with 11 bases between. The CDR3: CASSQSQGSNTEAFF. The CDR3 DNA reads as TGTGCCAGCAGCCAATCACAGGGATCGAACACTGAAGCTTTCTTT.

The rearrangement joins TRBV7-8 to TRBJ2-1, with 9 bases fitting TRBD1. The CDR3 contains 15 residues. V lost 4 bases, J lost 5 bases, and 6 bases stayed unmatched. CDR1 and CDR2 from the germline V gene are SGHVS and FQNEAQ. In nucleotides, the CDR3 is TGTGCCAGCAGCTCCCCGGGACAGGGTCACAATGAGCAGTTCTTC. Encoded protein: CASSSPGQGHNEQFF.

This clone was observed a handful of times. The chain couples TRBV29-1 to TRBJ1-2; D not certain. Germline lookup yields CDR1 SQVTM and CDR2 ANQGSEA. The germline V and J ends were trimmed by 4 bases and 3 bases, with 6 bases remaining between them. CDR3 length equals 11 residues. This CDR3 reads CSVGEDYGYTF. The CDR3, as DNA: TGCAGCGTTGGGGAGGACTATGGCTACACCTTC.

The genes are TRBV28 and TRBJ2-4, with D maybe TRBD1 (6 bases). Germline V CDR1 and CDR2: MDHEN, SYDVKM. CDR3 length: 16 residues. V was pared by 5 bases and J by 0 bases, with 14 bases between. Here the CDR3 DNA reads TGTGCCAGCAGTGCAGGACAGCGACTAGCCAAAAACATTCAGTACTTC. It encodes CASSAGQRLAKNIQYF. The variable domain in full, completed from reference TRBV28 and TRBJ2-4, reads DVKVTQSSRYLVKRTGEKVFLECVQDMDHENMFWYRQDPGLGLRLIYFSYDVKMKEKGDIPEGYSVSREKKERFSLILESASTNQTSMYLCASSAGQRLAKNIQYFGAGTRLSVL.

The V call is TRBV25-1, the J call TRBJ2-1; 12 bases fit TRBD2. This CDR3 region has 16 residues. The V gene's germline CDR1 is MGHDK and CDR2 SYGVNS. V shed 3 bases, J shed 5 bases, and the junction held 5 bases outside the gene matches. The CDR3 DNA follows: TGTGCCAGCAGTGACCCGGCTAGCGGGGGGGACAATGAGCAGTTCTTC. This translates into CASSDPASGGDNEQFF.

The V call is TRBV9, the J call TRBJ2-7; D gene uncertain. The germline gives CDR1 SGDLS, CDR2 YYNGEE. V was pared by 4 bases and J by 7 bases, with 12 bases between. The CDR3 runs 12 residues. The CDR3 bases are TGTGCCAGCAGCCCAGGAAAGAGAGAGCAGTACTTC. Its protein product is CASSPGKREQYF.

The rearrangement uses TRBV27 and TRBJ2-5; possible D gene TRBD2, 6 bases. This CDR3 comprises 16 residues. V shed 2 bases and J shed 1 base, with 14 bases lying between them. Germline CDR1 and CDR2: MNHEY and SMNVEV (reference sequence). The CDR3: CASSLIGGMIQETQYF. The DNA of the CDR3 is TGTGCCAGCAGTTTAATCGGCGGGATGATCCAAGAGACCCAGTACTTC.

The chain joins TRBV4-1 to TRBJ2-5; TRBD2 is a possible D gene (6 bases). V shed 3 bases and J shed 5 bases, with 16 bases lying between them. Germline V lookup: CDR1 MGHRA, CDR2 YSYEKL. There are 15 residues in the CDR3. CDR3 amino acids: CASSQRLANLETQYF. The DNA of the CDR3 is TGCGCCAGCAGCCAGAGGCTAGCGAATTTGGAGACCCAGTACTTC.

This clone was seen a few times. CDR3 sequence: CASSPFDRMAYEQYF. CDR3 DNA: TGCGCCAGCAGCCCCTTCGACAGAATGGCCTACGAGCAGTACTTC. The V and J genes are TRBV5-1 and TRBJ2-7; a possible D gene is TRBD1 (5 bases). Looked up from germline, CDR1 is SGHRS and CDR2 is YFSETQ. V was trimmed by 4 bases and J by 2 bases, leaving 16 bases between them. The CDR3 has 15 amino acids. Full variable domain (remainder filled in from reference TRBV5-1 and TRBJ2-7): KAGVTQTPRYLIKTRGQQVTLSCSPISGHRSVSWYQQTPGQGLQFLFEYFSETQRNKGNFPGRFSGRQFSNSRSEMNVSTLELGDSALYLCASSPFDRMAYEQYFGPGTRLTVT.

The chain carries TRBV29-1 and TRBJ1-1, with D perhaps matching TRBD1 (5 bases). There are 13 residues in the CDR3. Germline V gene lookup returns CDR1 SQVTM and CDR2 ANQGSEA. Trimming cost V 2 bases and J 7 bases, with 14 bases left between them. The CDR3 loop is CSVEIGMGVEAFF. In DNA form, the CDR3 reads TGCAGCGTTGAAATTGGTATGGGGGTTGAAGCTTTCTTT.

The CDR3 DNA reads as TGTGCCTGGAGTGTAAGGACATGGGAGACCCAGTACTTC. This translates into CAWSVRTWETQYF. The V call is TRBV30, the J call TRBJ2-5, with D perhaps matching TRBD1 (5 bases). Germline CDR1 GTSNPN, CDR2 SVGIG (reference sequence). This CDR3 region has 13 residues. Trimming cost V 0 bases and J 5 bases, with 10 bases left between them.

A few counts support this clone. V and J are TRBV9 and TRBJ1-1; D perhaps matches TRBD1 (5 bases). V was cut by 3 bases and J by 4 bases, with 13 bases left in between. Germline V gene data show CDR1 as SGDLS and CDR2 as YYNGEE. The CDR3 length is 14 residues. This CDR3 is CASSAGTGGTEAFF. The CDR3 coding sequence is TGTGCCAGCAGCGCGGGGACCGGAGGCACTGAAGCTTTCTTT.

CDR3 residues: CASSYPRSGNNNEQFF. CDR3 nucleotide sequence: TGTGCCAGCAGCTACCCCAGGAGCGGGAATAACAATGAGCAGTTCTTC. The chain couples TRBV7-9 to TRBJ2-1; 7 positions match TRBD2. Losses at the gene ends were 4 bases for V and 5 bases for J; bases not matched to a gene: 11. Germline loops: CDR1 SEHNR, CDR2 FQNEAQ (reference sequence). The CDR3 totals 16 residues. Together with reference TRBV7-9 and TRBJ2-1, the CDR3 gives the full variable domain: DTGVSQNPRHKITKRGQNVTFRCDPISEHNRLYWYRQTLGQGPEFLTYFQNEAQLEKSRLLSDRFSAERPKGSFSTLEIQRTEQGDSAMYLCASSYPRSGNNNEQFFGPGTRLTVL.

The CDR3 region has the DNA TGCAGCGCTGGGACAGGGAATGGCTACACCTTC. Residues: CSAGTGNGYTF. The chain carries TRBV29-1 and TRBJ1-2, with 9 bases that match TRBD1. CDR3 length: 11 residues. With 7 bases clipped from V and 6 bases from J, the junction kept 3 bases outside the gene matches. Per germline, CDR1 SQVTM and CDR2 ANQGSEA.

This clone was detected once. The chain links TRBV7-6 to TRBJ2-1, with D unresolved. Looked up from germline, CDR1 is SGHVS and CDR2 is FNYEAQ. V was clipped by 1 base and J by 8 bases, with 6 bases between them. The CDR3 spans 12 residues. The CDR3 region has the DNA TGTGCCAGCAGCTTAGGAGGACATGAGCAGTTCTTC. It encodes CASSLGGHEQFF.

This clone was found a few times. This chain connects TRBV28 to TRBJ2-7; D call uncertain. Trimming shortened V by 3 bases and J by 1 base, and 7 bases separated the two germline ends. This CDR3 contains 13 residues. In germline, CDR1 is MDHEN, CDR2 SYDVKM. CDR3 protein: CASSLRLSYEQYF. In nucleotides, the CDR3 is TGTGCCAGCAGTTTGAGACTTTCCTACGAGCAGTACTTC.

The chain combines TRBV5-4 with TRBJ2-7; D may be TRBD2 (6 bases). The CDR3 covers 13 residues. The V end lost 2 bases, the J end lost 3 bases, and 9 bases lay between the germline ends. Germline assignment: CDR1 SGHNT and CDR2 YYREEE (reference sequence). CDR3 amino acids: CASSLQEGYEQYF. The CDR3 DNA sequence: TGTGCCAGCAGCTTACAGGAGGGCTACGAGCAGTACTTC.

The chain joins TRBV2 to TRBJ2-3; no clear D gene. The CDR3 runs 13 residues. Trimming left V 6 bases short and J 0 bases short, with 7 bases between. In germline, CDR1 is SNHLY, CDR2 FYNNEI. CDR3 nucleotides: TGTGCCAGCAGCGACCAGAGCACAGATACGCAGTATTTT. It encodes CASSDQSTDTQYF.

The genes are TRBV28 and TRBJ1-5; D is unresolved. V lost 2 bases, J lost 7 bases, and 9 bases lay in between. The germline CDR1 and CDR2 sequences are MDHEN and SYDVKM. The CDR3 has 13 amino acids. In DNA form, the CDR3 reads TGTGCCAGCAGTTTACTAAGGAGGCAGCCCCAGCATTTT. Translation gives CASSLLRRQPQHF.

V gene TRBV4-1 combines with J gene TRBJ1-5, with D unresolved. The CDR3 totals 12 residues. The V gene's germline CDR1 is MGHRA and CDR2 YSYEKL. Trimming shortened V by 1 base and J by 9 bases, and 7 bases separated the two germline ends. The CDR3 DNA follows: TGCGCCAGCAGCCAAGGACTCTCGCCCCAGCATTTT. This encodes CASSQGLSPQHF.

The chain is built from TRBV13 and TRBJ2-7, with D possibly TRBD1 on 6 matching bases. Per germline, CDR1 PRHDT and CDR2 FYEKMQ (reference sequence). Trimming removed 4 bases at V and 2 bases at J, with 12 bases between. The CDR3 extends over 14 amino acids. CDR3 in amino acids: CASSSPDRPYEQYF. The DNA of the CDR3 is TGTGCCAGCAGCTCGCCTGACAGGCCCTACGAGCAGTACTTC.

The chain carries TRBV29-1 and TRBJ1-1, with D unresolved. CDR1 and CDR2 from the germline V gene are SQVTM and ANQGSEA. This CDR3 has 14 amino acids. Trimming took off 5 bases at V and 8 bases at J, with 21 bases between the two ends. CDR3 nucleotide sequence: TGCAGCGTTACAAATATAATAAGACCCGGGGAAGCTTTCTTT. Its translation: CSVTNIIRPGEAFF.

This clone has only a few counts. V usage is TRBV21-1 and J usage is TRBJ1-1. TRBV21-1 is tagged as a pseudogene. This CDR3 comprises 17 residues. CDR3 sequence (DNA): TGTGCCAGCAGCGCTATACTACAGACTTCTTCTGGGACTGAAGCTTTCTTT. The encoded protein is CASSAILQTSSGTEAFF.

This clone has only a few counts. The V and J genes are TRBV29-1 and TRBJ2-3; tentatively, D is TRBD2 (7 bases). Germline CDR1 reads SQVTM; CDR2 reads ANQGSEA. V lost 2 bases and J 3 bases, leaving 12 bases between the germline ends. This CDR3 comprises 14 residues. Here the CDR3 DNA reads TGCAGCGTTGAAAAGGGGGGGCGAACAGATACGCAGTATTTT. Protein: CSVEKGGRTDTQYF.

The chain has TRBV29-1 and TRBJ1-1; 8 bases agree with TRBD1. The CDR3 consists of 13 residues. Per the germline V gene, CDR1 is SQVTM and CDR2 is ANQGSEA. CDR3: CSDGTGLDTEAFF. The CDR3 nucleotides are TGCAGTGATGGGACAGGTTTAGACACTGAAGCTTTCTTT.

V gene TRBV2 combines with J gene TRBJ2-3; 11 bases align to TRBD2. This CDR3 is 16 amino acids long. Per germline, CDR1 SNHLY and CDR2 FYNNEI. With 4 bases clipped from V and 4 bases from J, the junction kept 7 bases outside the gene matches. As DNA, the CDR3 is TGTGCCAGCAGTGTAGGGACTAGCGGCGCCCCAGATACGCAGTATTTT. Protein sequence: CASSVGTSGAPDTQYF.

In the case of this clone: One end of the junction varies from germline; a read error may be responsible. The chain carries TRBV23-1 and TRBJ1-5; no clear D gene. TRBV23-1 is noted as an ORF with a role that remains uncertain. The CDR3 sequence is 13 residues long. Here the CDR3 DNA reads TGTGCCAGCAGCTTAGGGAACCCTCAGCCCCAGCATTTT. It translates to CASSLGNPQPQHF.